Following are 28 T cell receptor beta chains from one sample sequenced in a study of T-cell memory formation after mild COVID-19. Each CDR3 protein is one row after TCRdb ran MiXCR on the 5' RACE reads. Of around 450,000 distinct CDR3 sequences listed, about 24% are singletons. Sequencing was carried out using PBMCs or a T cell subset sorted from them (not recorded which). The receptors stem from an adult woman who had mild COVID-19 (a few samples of this study predate the infection). Cell type and time point are not known.

A few counts support this clonotype. V is TRBV5-4 and J is TRBJ2-1, with 8 bases matching TRBD1. Germline loops: CDR1 SGHNT, CDR2 YYREEE (reference sequence). CDR3 length: 13 amino acids. J lost 7 bases, V lost 1 base, and 1 base had no gene match. CDR3 loop: CASSLNRGNEQFF. The CDR3 DNA sequence: TGTGCCAGCAGCTTGAACAGGGGGAATGAGCAGTTCTTC. The full variable domain, in which reference TRBV5-4 and TRBJ2-1 provide the parts outside the CDR3, is ETGVTQSPTHLIKTRGQQVTLRCSSQSGHNTVSWYQQALGQGPQFIFQYYREEENGRGNFPPRFSGLQFPNYSSELNVNALELDDSALYLCASSLNRGNEQFFGPGTRLTVL.

The chain is built from TRBV4-1 and TRBJ1-1; D not certain. V gave up 10 bases and J gave up 2 bases, with 11 bases separating them. Germline V gene sequence: CDR1 MGHRA, CDR2 YSYEKL. This CDR3 region has 12 residues. In nucleotides, the CDR3 is TGCGCCAACCAGCTGGGTAACACTGAAGCTTTCTTT. Translated, it gives CANQLGNTEAFF.

DNA for the CDR3: TGTGCCAGCAGTTCAAGAGACAGGCCGCAAGAGACCCAGTACTTC. This gives the protein CASSSRDRPQETQYF. The gene calls are TRBV27 and TRBJ2-5, with D possibly being TRBD1 (6 bases). Trimming cost V 4 bases and J 2 bases, with 14 bases left between them. The CDR3 extends over 15 amino acids. Germline values: CDR1 MNHEY, CDR2 SMNVEV (reference sequence).

This chain connects TRBV6-2 or TRBV6-3 to TRBJ2-2; 7 nucleotides agree with TRBD1. In germline, CDR1 is MNHEY, CDR2 SVGEGT. The ends lost 10 bases at V and 4 bases at J; junction bases unmatched: 6. This CDR3 spans 13 amino acids. The CDR3: CAIGTVGTGELFF. In DNA, the CDR3 is TGTGCCATCGGGACAGTTGGCACCGGGGAGCTGTTTTTT.

This clonotype was detected a few times. DNA for the CDR3: TGCGCCAGCAGCGGGGACGGGAACTATGGCTACACCTTC. Encoded protein: CASSGDGNYGYTF. The chain recombines TRBV5-1 with TRBJ1-2; D perhaps matches TRBD1 (5 bases). The V and J ends lost 4 bases and 2 bases respectively, with 9 bases between them. Germline lookup yields CDR1 SGHRS and CDR2 YFSETQ. The CDR3 is 13 amino acids.

The rearrangement uses TRBV10-3 and TRBJ2-7; D remains unclear. The CDR3 loop spans 12 amino acids. Germline V gene data show CDR1 as ENHRY and CDR2 as SYGVKD. The V end lost 0 bases, the J end lost 4 bases, and 4 bases lay between the germline ends. DNA for the CDR3: TGTGCCATCAGTGAGTCGGCGTACGAGCAGTACTTC. This encodes CAISESAYEQYF.

The genes are TRBV7-9 and TRBJ2-5; 8 bases fit TRBD1. This CDR3 has 14 residues. The V segment lost 5 bases and the J segment 4 bases; nucleotides outside the gene matches: 6. CDR1 is SEHNR, CDR2 FQNEAQ, per germline (reference sequence). The chain's CDR3 is CASSRGQGGETQYF. The CDR3 region has the DNA TGTGCCAGCAGCCGAGGACAGGGAGGAGAGACCCAGTACTTC.

Only a few counts were recorded for this clonotype. The gene calls are TRBV20-1 and TRBJ1-1, with TRBD1 matching over 11 bases. Germline loops: CDR1 DFQATT, CDR2 SNEGSKA (reference sequence). The CDR3 contains 14 residues. J was trimmed by 10 bases and V by 5 bases; bases with no gene match: 12. The CDR3 sequence: CSAPFSGTGGRAFF. The CDR3 region has the DNA TGCAGTGCTCCCTTTTCCGGGACAGGGGGTAGAGCTTTCTTT.

This chain joins TRBV5-5 and TRBJ2-5; no definite D call. The germline gives CDR1 SGHKS, CDR2 YYEKEE (reference sequence). V gave up 0 bases and J gave up 5 bases, with 8 bases separating them. The CDR3 extends over 13 amino acids. DNA of the CDR3: TGTGCCAGCAGCTTGGAGGGAATCGAGACCCAGTACTTC. Amino acids: CASSLEGIETQYF.

This chain connects TRBV29-1 to TRBJ2-1; TRBD1 aligns across 9 bases. CDR1 and CDR2 (germline): SQVTM, ANQGSEA. Trimming at V came to 8 bases and at J to 0 bases, leaving 14 bases not matched to a gene. The CDR3 is made up of 17 amino acids. The CDR3 sequence is CSLRGGQGLRSYNEQFF. CDR3 in DNA: TGCAGCCTTCGCGGAGGACAGGGGCTGCGCTCCTACAATGAGCAGTTCTTC.

The chain uses TRBV5-1 and TRBJ2-3; 8 positions match TRBD1. The ends lost 4 bases at V and 2 bases at J; junction bases unmatched: 6. The germline V gene has CDR1 SGHRS and CDR2 YFSETQ. This CDR3 contains 15 residues. The CDR3 region has the DNA TGCGCCAGCAGCCCAGGGACAGGAATCACAGATACGCAGTATTTT. Translating it yields CASSPGTGITDTQYF. Supplemented by reference TRBV5-1 and TRBJ2-3, the full variable domain reads KAGVTQTPRYLIKTRGQQVTLSCSPISGHRSVSWYQQTPGQGLQFLFEYFSETQRNKGNFPGRFSGRQFSNSRSEMNVSTLELGDSALYLCASSPGTGITDTQYFGPGTRLTVL.

The V call is TRBV27, the J call TRBJ2-7; possibly TRBD2 for D (5 bases). Germline CDR1 MNHEY, CDR2 SMNVEV (reference sequence). This CDR3 region has 14 residues. Between the trimmed V and J ends, which lost 7 bases and 6 bases, there was a span of 19 bases. The CDR3 nucleotides read TGTGCCAGCAAGGGATTCGGTTCCGGGGTCGAGCAGTACTTC. Translation gives CASKGFGSGVEQYF.

The chain recombines TRBV27 with TRBJ1-1, with 7 nucleotides matching TRBD1. V lost 8 bases to trimming and J lost 9 bases; unmatched junction nucleotides: 9. This CDR3 is built from 12 residues. Germline lookup yields CDR1 MNHEY and CDR2 SMNVEV (reference sequence). CDR3 amino acids: CASGQAAYKAFF. In DNA, the CDR3 is TGTGCCAGCGGACAGGCGGCCTACAAAGCTTTCTTT.

V and J are TRBV13 and TRBJ2-1; no reliable D call. Trimming took 4 bases from V and 6 from J, leaving 16 bases between them. Germline-derived CDR1 and CDR2 are PRHDT and FYEKMQ (reference sequence). There are 15 residues in the CDR3. The DNA of the CDR3 is TGTGCCAGCAGCTCGGATGGTCAGAGGCGCAATGAGCAGTTCTTC. It yields the protein CASSSDGQRRNEQFF.

This clonotype was detected many times. The chain combines TRBV5-1 with TRBJ2-3, with a weak D call TRBD1 (6 bases). This CDR3 region has 16 residues. Germline loops: CDR1 SGHRS, CDR2 YFSETQ. V was clipped by 5 bases and J by 5 bases, with 21 bases between them. CDR3 sequence: CASSFTGNPRLDTQYF. CDR3 nucleotide sequence: TGCGCCAGCAGTTTTACAGGGAACCCGAGGCTAGATACGCAGTATTTT. Complete variable domain (other parts from reference TRBV5-1 and TRBJ2-3): KAGVTQTPRYLIKTRGQQVTLSCSPISGHRSVSWYQQTPGQGLQFLFEYFSETQRNKGNFPGRFSGRQFSNSRSEMNVSTLELGDSALYLCASSFTGNPRLDTQYFGPGTRLTVL.

This chain joins TRBV27 and TRBJ2-5; 7 nucleotides match TRBD2. The V gene's germline CDR1 is MNHEY and CDR2 SMNVEV (reference sequence). The ends lost 4 bases at V and 7 bases at J; junction bases unmatched: 3. CDR3 length: 12 amino acids. CDR3 loop: CASSWGGSTQYF. The CDR3 nucleotides are TGTGCCAGCAGTTGGGGGGGATCGACCCAGTACTTC.

The chain joins TRBV9 to TRBJ2-2; unclear D gene. Deletions cut 0 bases from V and 2 bases from J, with 8 bases between. The CDR3 covers 15 residues. From germline, CDR1 is SGDLS and CDR2 YYNGEE. The CDR3 here is CASSVDGSNTGELFF. CDR3 DNA: TGTGCCAGCAGCGTAGACGGCTCAAACACCGGGGAGCTGTTTTTT. Using reference TRBV9 and TRBJ2-2 for the parts outside the CDR3, the full variable domain is DSGVTQTPKHLITATGQRVTLRCSPRSGDLSVYWYQQSLDQGLQFLIQYYNGEERAKGNILERFSAQQFPDLHSELNLSSLELGDSALYFCASSVDGSNTGELFFGEGSRLTVL.

The chain's CDR3 is CASSQGRDKAEQYF. Here the CDR3 DNA reads TGTGCCAGCAGCCAGGGGCGGGACAAGGCCGAGCAGTACTTC. This rearrangement joins TRBV3-1 to TRBJ2-7; TRBD1 or TRBD2 may be the D gene (6 bases each). The CDR3 sequence is 14 residues long. V lost 3 bases and J lost 6, with 15 bases in between. Germline assignment: CDR1 LGHDT and CDR2 YNNKEL (reference sequence).

The chain employs TRBV12-3 or TRBV12-4 and TRBJ2-5; tentative D call: TRBD2 (6 bases). Between the trimmed V and J ends, which lost 5 bases and 5 bases, there was a span of 15 bases. The CDR3 is 14 residues long. The CDR3 coding sequence is TGTGCCAGCAGTCCCCGGGACTTAGGGGAGACCCAGTACTTC. Protein product: CASSPRDLGETQYF.

The chain couples TRBV3-1 to TRBJ2-2; D possibly uses TRBD1 or TRBD2 (5 bases each). The CDR3 covers 14 residues. Germline V gene data show CDR1 as LGHDT and CDR2 as YNNKEL (reference sequence). V was clipped by 5 bases and J by 5 bases, with 12 bases between them. CDR3 bases: TGTGCCAGCAGCTACTCTGGGGGTACCGGGGAGCTGTTTTTT. As protein: CASSYSGGTGELFF.

V gene TRBV6-6 combines with J gene TRBJ2-3; 11 bases line up with TRBD2. The CDR3 consists of 16 residues. Germline lookup yields CDR1 MNHNY and CDR2 SVGAGI (reference sequence). V dropped 7 bases and J dropped 2; count of bases not matched to a gene: 8. DNA of the CDR3: TGTGCCAGCACCAAGGGGACTAGCGGATACACAGATACGCAGTATTTT. Encoded protein: CASTKGTSGYTDTQYF.

This clonotype was observed a few times. The CDR3 nucleotides read TGTGCCACCGGGGACGGGGCCTACGAGCAGTACTTC. This sequence encodes CATGDGAYEQYF. The chain recombines TRBV24-1 with TRBJ2-7; D tentatively reads TRBD1 or TRBD2 (5 bases each). Germline V gene data show CDR1 as KGHDR and CDR2 as SFDVKD. This CDR3 region has 12 residues. V was clipped by 9 bases and J by 2 bases, with 10 bases between them.

This clonotype has at least ten counts. The chain employs TRBV4-3 and TRBJ2-7; D perhaps matches TRBD2 (6 bases). The V gene's germline CDR1 is LGHNA and CDR2 YSLEER. The V end was cut by 3 bases, the J end by 2 bases, with 20 bases between. The CDR3 is made up of 17 amino acids. CDR3: CASSQGGLMTYPYEQYF. CDR3 bases: TGCGCCAGCAGCCAGGGGGGATTAATGACATACCCCTACGAGCAGTACTTC.

This clonotype was picked up a small number of times. J is TRBJ1-1 and V is TRBV11-2; TRBD1 matches at 11 bases. Looked up from germline, CDR1 is SGHAT and CDR2 is FQNNGV. With 6 bases clipped from V and 5 bases from J, the junction kept 2 bases outside the gene matches. This CDR3 comprises 13 residues. CDR3 sequence reads: CASRDRGRTEAFF. The CDR3 coding sequence is TGTGCCAGCAGGGACAGGGGGCGGACTGAAGCTTTCTTT.

This clonotype was detected only a few times. This chain uses TRBV7-8 with TRBJ2-1, with D maybe TRBD1 (6 bases). V dropped 10 bases and J dropped 3 bases, with 13 bases sitting between them. CDR3 size: 13 residues. The germline gives CDR1 SGHVS, CDR2 FQNEAQ. CDR3 nucleotides: TGTGCCATCCGACAGGTGGGCTACAATGAGCAGTTCTTC. Translating gives CAIRQVGYNEQFF.

The rearrangement uses TRBV7-9 and TRBJ2-5; 7 bases fit TRBD1. The CDR3 loop spans 15 amino acids. The V gene's germline CDR1 is SEHNR and CDR2 FQNEAQ (reference sequence). Unmatched junction bases numbered 10, after V lost 5 bases and J lost 4 bases. In DNA form, the CDR3 reads TGTGCCAGCAGCCTCGGACAGGACTGGCGAGAGACCCAGTACTTC. Amino acid sequence: CASSLGQDWRETQYF. The entire variable domain, with the rest obtained from reference TRBV7-9 and TRBJ2-5, is as follows: DTGVSQNPRHKITKRGQNVTFRCDPISEHNRLYWYRQTLGQGPEFLTYFQNEAQLEKSRLLSDRFSAERPKGSFSTLEIQRTEQGDSAMYLCASSLGQDWRETQYFGPGTRLLVL.

The sample holds one count of this clonotype. The V call is TRBV6-2 or TRBV6-3, the J call TRBJ2-7; 7 positions agree with TRBD2. This CDR3 has 13 amino acids. The V gene end was trimmed by 5 bases and the J gene end by 3 bases; junction bases not matched to a gene: 4. Germline CDR1 and CDR2: MNHEY and SVGEGT. The CDR3 here is CASSLGLVYEQYF. For the CDR3, the DNA is TGTGCCAGCAGTCTAGGACTAGTCTACGAGCAGTACTTC.

This sequence joins TRBV4-2 and TRBJ2-1; D unclear. The CDR3 has 13 residues. CDR1 is LGHNA and CDR2 is YNFKEQ in the germline V gene. V lost 0 bases, J lost 12 bases, and 12 bases lay in between. The CDR3 here is CASSQDSGFGQFF. CDR3 nucleotides: TGTGCCAGCAGCCAAGATAGTGGGTTCGGGCAGTTCTTC.